These 8 T cell receptor beta chains originate from one sample sequenced in a study of shared clonotypes between healthy human individuals. The protocol was immunoSEQ multiplex PCR, while the TCRdb copy is restricted to in-frame clones and leaves out a portion. The table lists 2 million to 3 million clones, over 85% of them singletons. The specimen was naive CD4+ T cells from PBMCs. The subset here: CD45RA+ positively selected. The receptor source for this set is a young man in good health. Some clones in this sample may be carry-over from other donors' samples.

Turning to this clone: This CDR3 is also generated by other DNA sequences in the sample. V gene TRBV5-1 combines with J gene TRBJ2-5; a possible D gene is TRBD1 (5 bases). The CDR3 length is 14 residues. From germline, CDR1 is SGHRS and CDR2 YFSETQ. V was cut by 0 bases and J by 4 bases, with 10 bases left in between. CDR3 in amino acids: CASSLGQGGETQYF. The CDR3 coding sequence is TGCGCCAGCAGCTTGGGGCAGGGTGGAGAGACCCAGTACTTC.

This chain joins TRBV7-8 and TRBJ2-1, with 7 bases matching TRBD2. After removal of 3 bases from V and 10 bases from J, the junction contained 9 bases not matched to a gene. The germline gives CDR1 SGHVS, CDR2 FQNEAQ. The CDR3 is made up of 14 amino acids. CDR3: CASSFGRDPREQFF. In DNA form, the CDR3 reads TGTGCCAGCAGCTTTGGGAGGGACCCTCGGGAGCAGTTCTTC.

The rearrangement uses TRBV15 and TRBJ2-6; D gene ambiguous. Trimming cost V 8 bases and J 4 bases, with 6 bases left between them. The CDR3 runs 12 residues. Germline CDR1 is LNHNV and CDR2 is YYDKDF (reference sequence). DNA of the CDR3: TGTGCCACCGGGGTCGGGGCCAACGTCCTGACTTTC. Residues: CATGVGANVLTF.

CDR3 bases: TGTGCCAGCAGCTTTTCATTCGGGCACACAGATACGCAGTATTTT. It codes for CASSFSFGHTDTQYF. This chain uses TRBV7-9 with TRBJ2-3; D gene unclear. Germline CDR1 reads SEHNR; CDR2 reads FQNEAQ (reference sequence). CDR3 length equals 15 residues. V was clipped by 3 bases and J by 2 bases, with 12 bases between them.

The chain carries TRBV28 and TRBJ2-6; D unresolved. V shed 1 base and J shed 0 bases, with 13 bases lying between them. There are 18 residues in the CDR3. CDR1 MDHEN and CDR2 SYDVKM come from the germline V gene. DNA of the CDR3: TGTGCCAGCAGTTTATATCCTGGGGTTAGCTCTGGGGCCAACGTCCTGACTTTC. Amino acids: CASSLYPGVSSGANVLTF.

The chain combines TRBV30 with TRBJ2-7; D not certain. Between the trimmed V and J ends, which lost 4 bases and 4 bases, there was a span of 8 bases. The length of the CDR3 is 11 residues. From germline, CDR1 is GTSNPN and CDR2 SVGIG (reference sequence). CDR3 sequence: CAWKGEYEQYF. The CDR3 DNA reads TGTGCCTGGAAAGGCGAGTACGAGCAGTACTTC.

There are a few counts of this clone. CDR3 sequence (DNA): TGTGCCAGCAAGGCAGGGAGGGATCAGCCCCAGCATTTT. Its protein is CASKAGRDQPQHF. The genes are TRBV6-6 and TRBJ1-5, with D perhaps matching TRBD1 (5 bases). This CDR3 has 13 amino acids. Trimming removed 7 bases from V and 5 bases from J, with 12 bases in between. Germline V CDR1 and CDR2: MNHNY, SVGAGI (reference sequence).

The chain has TRBV28 and TRBJ1-5; possible D gene TRBD1, 5 bases. Germline V lookup: CDR1 MDHEN, CDR2 SYDVKM. The ends were cut back, 0 bases at V and 1 base at J, with 13 bases in the middle. The CDR3 has 17 amino acids. The CDR3 here is CASSLWFLQGSNQPQHF. In nucleotides, the CDR3 is TGTGCCAGCAGTTTATGGTTCCTGCAGGGAAGCAATCAGCCCCAGCATTTT. Complete variable domain (other parts from reference TRBV28 and TRBJ1-5): DVKVTQSSRYLVKRTGEKVFLECVQDMDHENMFWYRQDPGLGLRLIYFSYDVKMKEKGDIPEGYSVSREKKERFSLILESASTNQTSMYLCASSLWFLQGSNQPQHFGDGTRLSIL.